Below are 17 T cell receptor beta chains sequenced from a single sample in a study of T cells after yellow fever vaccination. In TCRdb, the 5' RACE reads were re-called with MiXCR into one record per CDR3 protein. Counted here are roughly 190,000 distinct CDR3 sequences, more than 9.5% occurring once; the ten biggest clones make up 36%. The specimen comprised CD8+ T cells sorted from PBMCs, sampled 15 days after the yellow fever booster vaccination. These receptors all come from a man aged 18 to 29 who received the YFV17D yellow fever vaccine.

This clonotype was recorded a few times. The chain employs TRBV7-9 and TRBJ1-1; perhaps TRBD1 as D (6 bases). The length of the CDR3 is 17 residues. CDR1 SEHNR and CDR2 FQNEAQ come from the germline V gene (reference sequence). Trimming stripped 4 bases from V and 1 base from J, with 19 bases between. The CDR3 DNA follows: TGTGCCAGCAGCTACGACATCACAGGGATGGCGAACACTGAAGCTTTCTTT. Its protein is CASSYDITGMANTEAFF. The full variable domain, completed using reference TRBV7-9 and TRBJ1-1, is DTGVSQNPRHKITKRGQNVTFRCDPISEHNRLYWYRQTLGQGPEFLTYFQNEAQLEKSRLLSDRFSAERPKGSFSTLEIQRTEQGDSAMYLCASSYDITGMANTEAFFGQGTRLTVV.

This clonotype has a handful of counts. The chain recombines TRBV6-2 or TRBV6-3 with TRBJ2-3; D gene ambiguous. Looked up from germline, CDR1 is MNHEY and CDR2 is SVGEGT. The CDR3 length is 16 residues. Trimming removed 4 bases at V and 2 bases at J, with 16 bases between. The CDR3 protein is CASSLGPNPPTDTQYF. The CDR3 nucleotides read TGTGCCAGCAGTTTAGGACCAAACCCACCCACAGATACGCAGTATTTT.

DNA of the CDR3: TGTGCCAGCAGAGGGGGGGCCAACGTCCTGACTTTC. This translates into CASRGGANVLTF. The V gene is TRBV12-3 or TRBV12-4, the J gene TRBJ2-6; D is unresolved. V dropped 6 bases and J dropped 4 bases, with 4 bases sitting between them. The CDR3 runs 12 residues.

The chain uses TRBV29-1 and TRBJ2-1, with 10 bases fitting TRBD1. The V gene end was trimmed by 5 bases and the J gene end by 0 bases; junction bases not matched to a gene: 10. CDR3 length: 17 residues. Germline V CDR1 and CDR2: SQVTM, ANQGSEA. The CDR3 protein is CSVTGTGDPNSYNEQFF. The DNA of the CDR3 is TGCAGCGTTACCGGGACAGGGGACCCCAACTCCTACAATGAGCAGTTCTTC.

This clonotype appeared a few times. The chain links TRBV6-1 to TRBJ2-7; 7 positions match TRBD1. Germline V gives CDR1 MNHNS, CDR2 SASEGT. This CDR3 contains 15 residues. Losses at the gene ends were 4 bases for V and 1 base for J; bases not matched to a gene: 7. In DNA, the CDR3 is TGTGCCAGCAGTGCCGCCTCCAGGGGGTCCTACGAGCAGTACGTC. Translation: CASSAASRGSYEQYV.

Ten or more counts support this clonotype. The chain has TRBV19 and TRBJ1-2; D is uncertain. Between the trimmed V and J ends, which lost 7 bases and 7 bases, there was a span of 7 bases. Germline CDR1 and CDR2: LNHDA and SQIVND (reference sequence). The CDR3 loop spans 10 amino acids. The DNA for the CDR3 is TGTGCCAGTAAGGGAGGTGGCTACACCTTC. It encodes CASKGGGYTF.

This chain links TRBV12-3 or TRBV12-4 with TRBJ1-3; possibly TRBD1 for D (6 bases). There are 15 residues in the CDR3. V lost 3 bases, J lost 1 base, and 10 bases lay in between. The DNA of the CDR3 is TGTGCCAGCAGTTTCGCAGGGGTATCTGGAAACACCATATATTTT. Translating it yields CASSFAGVSGNTIYF.

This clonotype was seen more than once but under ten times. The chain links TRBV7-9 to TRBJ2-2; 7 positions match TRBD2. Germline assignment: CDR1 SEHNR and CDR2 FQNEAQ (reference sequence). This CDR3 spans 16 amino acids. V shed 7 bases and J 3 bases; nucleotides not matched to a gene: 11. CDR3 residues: CASISAGRADTGELFF. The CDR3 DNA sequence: TGTGCCAGCATTTCGGCGGGGAGGGCGGACACCGGGGAGCTGTTTTTT.

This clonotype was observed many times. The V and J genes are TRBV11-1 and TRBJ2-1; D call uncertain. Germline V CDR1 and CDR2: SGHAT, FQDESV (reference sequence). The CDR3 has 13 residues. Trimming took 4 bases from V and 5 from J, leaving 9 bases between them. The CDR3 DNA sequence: TGTGCCAGCAGCTCGGACCTTAACAATGAGCAGTTCTTC. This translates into CASSSDLNNEQFF.

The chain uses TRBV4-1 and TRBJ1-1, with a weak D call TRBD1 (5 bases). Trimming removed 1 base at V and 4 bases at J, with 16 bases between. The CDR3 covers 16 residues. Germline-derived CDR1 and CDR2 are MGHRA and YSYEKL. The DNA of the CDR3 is TGCGCCAGCAGCCAAGGGGGGGGAGGCCCGGGCACTGAAGCTTTCTTT. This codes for CASSQGGGGPGTEAFF.

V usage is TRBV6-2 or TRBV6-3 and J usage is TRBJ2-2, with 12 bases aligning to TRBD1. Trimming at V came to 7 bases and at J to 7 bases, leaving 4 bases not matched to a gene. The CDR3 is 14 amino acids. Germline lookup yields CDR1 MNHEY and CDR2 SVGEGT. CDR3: CASIGTGGSGELFF. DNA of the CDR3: TGTGCCAGCATCGGGACAGGGGGCAGCGGGGAGCTGTTTTTT.

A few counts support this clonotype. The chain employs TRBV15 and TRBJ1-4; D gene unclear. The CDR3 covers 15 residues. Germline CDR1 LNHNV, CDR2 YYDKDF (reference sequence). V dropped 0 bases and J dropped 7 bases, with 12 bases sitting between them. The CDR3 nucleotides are TGTGCCACCAGCAGAGAGGTGGAAAAGGGTGAAAAACTGTTTTTT. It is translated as CATSREVEKGEKLFF.

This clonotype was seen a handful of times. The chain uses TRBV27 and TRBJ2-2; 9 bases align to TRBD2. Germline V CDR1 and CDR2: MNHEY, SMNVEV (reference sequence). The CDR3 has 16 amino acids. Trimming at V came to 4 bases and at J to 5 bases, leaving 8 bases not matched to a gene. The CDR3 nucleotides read TGTGCCAGCAGTTCCGTAGCGGGGGACCGAACCGGGGAGCTGTTTTTT. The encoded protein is CASSSVAGDRTGELFF.

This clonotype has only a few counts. This chain's CDR3 is CASSENRDRGRDTQYF. The CDR3 nucleotides read TGCGCCAGCAGTGAAAACCGGGACAGGGGCCGGGATACGCAGTATTTT. The chain links TRBV10-2 to TRBJ2-3; TRBD1 matches at 10 bases. CDR3 size: 16 residues. J lost 6 bases, V lost 3 bases, and 9 bases had no gene match. From germline, CDR1 is WSHSY and CDR2 SAAADI.

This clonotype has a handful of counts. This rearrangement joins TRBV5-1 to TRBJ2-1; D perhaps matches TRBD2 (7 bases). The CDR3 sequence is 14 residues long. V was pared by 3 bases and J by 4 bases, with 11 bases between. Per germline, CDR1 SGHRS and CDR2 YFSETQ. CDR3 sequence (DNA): TGCGCCAGCAGCTACGGGGGGCCTTACAATGAGCAGTTCTTC. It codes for CASSYGGPYNEQFF.

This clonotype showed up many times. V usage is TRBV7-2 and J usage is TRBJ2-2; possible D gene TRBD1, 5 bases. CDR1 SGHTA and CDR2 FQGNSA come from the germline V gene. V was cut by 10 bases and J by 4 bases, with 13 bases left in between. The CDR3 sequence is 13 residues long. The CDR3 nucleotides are TGTGCCACCGGTACCAGGGTCACCGGGGAGCTGTTTTTT. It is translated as CATGTRVTGELFF.

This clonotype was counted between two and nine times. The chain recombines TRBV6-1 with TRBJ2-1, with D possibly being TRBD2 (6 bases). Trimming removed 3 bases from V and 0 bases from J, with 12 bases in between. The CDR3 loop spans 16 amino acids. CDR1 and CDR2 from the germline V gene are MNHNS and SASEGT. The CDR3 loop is CASSDRGESSYNEQFF. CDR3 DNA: TGTGCCAGCAGTGACCGCGGGGAGAGCTCCTACAATGAGCAGTTCTTC.